These T cell receptor beta chains were read from a single sample in a study of T cell responses to AZD1222 COVID-19 vaccine. Sequencing was performed with immunoSEQ multiplex PCR; in TCRdb, only in-frame clones are kept and a portion is missing. The sample shows 97,000 or so clones, roughly 84% of them seen only once. The sample consisted of peripheral blood, taken on day 0 of AZD1222 vaccination. These receptors were collected from an adult in good health. Each CDR3 is given with its conserved first and last residue. D genes are given only for firm matches. Where a row states a size, it is once, few, many or the class of an expanded clone; other rows omit it.

>-|TRBJ2-1|-|TRBV18
CASSPLDEQFF
TGTGCCAGCTCACCACTAGATGAGCAGTTCTTC
>-|TRBJ1-2|-|TRBV3-1/TRBV3-2
CASSQVAANYGYTF
TGTGCCAGCAGCCAAGTGGCAGCTAACTATGGCTACACCTTC
>-|TRBJ2-3|-|TRBV10-2
CASSVADTQYF
TGCGCCAGCAGTGTGGCAGATACGCAGTATTTT
>-|TRBJ2-1|-|TRBV4-2
CASSQSTREVGANEQFF
TGTGCCAGCAGCCAAAGCACTAGGGAGGTGGGCGCCAATGAGCAGTTCTTC
>-|TRBJ1-5|-|TRBV30
CAWSVREVGKGSNQPQHF
TGTGCCTGGAGTGTACGAGAGGTAGGGAAGGGGAGCAATCAGCCCCAGCATTTT
>TRBD1|TRBJ1-6|once|TRBV5-5
CASSAWTGENSPLHF
TGTGCCAGCAGCGCCTGGACAGGGGAAAATTCACCCCTCCACTTT
>-|TRBJ1-3|-|TRBV28
CASSLSTVANTIYF
TGTGCCAGCAGTTTATCGACGGTTGCTAACACCATATATTTT
>-|TRBJ1-5|-|TRBV7-9
CASSRDTNRPQHF
TGTGCCAGCAGCCGGGACACCAATCGGCCCCAGCATTTT
>TRBD2|TRBJ2-3|-|TRBV20-1
CSASGLAGATTDTQYF
TGCAGTGCTAGTGGACTAGCGGGAGCTACCACAGATACGCAGTATTTT
>TRBD1|TRBJ1-2|-|TRBV11-3
CASSQWDSLEFNYGYTF
TGTGCCAGCAGCCAATGGGACAGTTTAGAGTTCAACTATGGCTACACCTTC
>TRBD1|TRBJ1-1|-|TRBV10-3
CAISDNRGLTEAFF
TGTGCCATCAGTGACAACAGGGGACTCACTGAAGCTTTCTTT
>-|TRBJ2-1|-|TRBV15
CATNKRERGHEQFF
TGTGCCACCAATAAGCGGGAGAGGGGGCACGAGCAGTTCTTC
>-|TRBJ1-6|-|TRBV28
CASNTGVLNNSPLHF
TGTGCCAGCAATACAGGAGTCTTGAATAATTCACCCCTCCACTTT
>TRBD2|TRBJ2-2|once|TRBV7-9
CASSPVPGLAGFTGELFF
TGTGCCAGCAGCCCAGTCCCGGGACTAGCGGGTTTCACCGGGGAGCTGTTTTTT
>-|TRBJ2-7|-|TRBV20-1
CSARVVEQYF
TGCAGTGCTAGAGTTGTCGAGCAGTACTTC
>-|TRBJ2-5|-|TRBV5-1
CASSFTDTQYF
TGCGCCAGCAGCTTCACGGACACCCAGTACTTC
>TRBD2|TRBJ2-7|-|TRBV7-9
CASSQAGLGLHYEQYF
TGTGCCAGCAGTCAAGCGGGACTAGGGTTGCACTACGAGCAGTACTTC
>-|TRBJ1-5|-|TRBV13
CASSLEGQPQHF
TGTGCCAGCAGCTTAGAAGGGCAGCCCCAGCATTTT
>TRBD1|TRBJ2-7|-|TRBV28
CASSRRQGAIYEQYF
TGTGCCAGCAGCCGCCGACAGGGGGCTATTTACGAGCAGTACTTC
>-|TRBJ1-2|-|TRBV29-1
CSVGAGVGGYTF
TGCAGCGTTGGTGCAGGGGTTGGAGGCTACACCTTC